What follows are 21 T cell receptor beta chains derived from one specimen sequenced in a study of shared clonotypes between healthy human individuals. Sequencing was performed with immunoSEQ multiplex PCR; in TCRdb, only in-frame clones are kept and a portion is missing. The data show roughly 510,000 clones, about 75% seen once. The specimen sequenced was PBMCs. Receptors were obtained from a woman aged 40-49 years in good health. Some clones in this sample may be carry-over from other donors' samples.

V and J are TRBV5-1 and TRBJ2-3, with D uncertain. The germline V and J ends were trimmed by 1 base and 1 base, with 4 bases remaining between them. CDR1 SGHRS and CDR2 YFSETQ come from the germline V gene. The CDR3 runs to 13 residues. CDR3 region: CASSLRGTDTQYF. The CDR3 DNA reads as TGCGCCAGCAGCTTGAGGGGCACAGATACGCAGTATTTT. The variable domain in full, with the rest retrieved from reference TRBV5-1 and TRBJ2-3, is KAGVTQTPRYLIKTRGQQVTLSCSPISGHRSVSWYQQTPGQGLQFLFEYFSETQRNKGNFPGRFSGRQFSNSRSEMNVSTLELGDSALYLCASSLRGTDTQYFGPGTRLTVL.

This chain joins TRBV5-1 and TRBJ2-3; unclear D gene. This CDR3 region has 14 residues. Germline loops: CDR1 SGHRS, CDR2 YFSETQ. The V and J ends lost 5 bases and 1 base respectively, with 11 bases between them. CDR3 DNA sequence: TGCGCCAGCAGATACCGTAAGGGCACAGATACGCAGTATTTT. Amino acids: CASRYRKGTDTQYF.

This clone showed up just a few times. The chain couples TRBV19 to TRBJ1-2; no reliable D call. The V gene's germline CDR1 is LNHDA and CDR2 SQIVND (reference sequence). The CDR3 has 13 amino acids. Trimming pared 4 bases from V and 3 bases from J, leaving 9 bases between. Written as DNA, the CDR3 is TGTGCCAGTAGTAATTTCAGCCACTATGGCTACACCTTC. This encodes CASSNFSHYGYTF. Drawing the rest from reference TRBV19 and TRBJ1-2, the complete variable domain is DGGITQSPKYLFRKEGQNVTLSCEQNLNHDAMYWYRQDPGQGLRLIYYSQIVNDFQKGDIAEGYSVSREKKESFPLTVTSAQKNPTAFYLCASSNFSHYGYTFGSGTRLTVV.

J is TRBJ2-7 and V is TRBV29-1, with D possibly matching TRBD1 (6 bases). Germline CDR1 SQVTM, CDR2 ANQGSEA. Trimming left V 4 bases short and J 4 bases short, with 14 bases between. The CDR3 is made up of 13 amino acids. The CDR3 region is CSVAQGVFYEQYF. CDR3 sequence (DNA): TGCAGCGTTGCACAGGGTGTGTTTTACGAGCAGTACTTC.

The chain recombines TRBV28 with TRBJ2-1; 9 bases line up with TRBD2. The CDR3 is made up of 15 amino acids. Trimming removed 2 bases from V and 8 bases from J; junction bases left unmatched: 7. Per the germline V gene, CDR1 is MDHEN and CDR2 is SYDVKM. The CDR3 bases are TGTGCCAGCAGTTTAGGGTTAGCGGGAGAAGATGAGCAGTTCTTC. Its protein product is CASSLGLAGEDEQFF.

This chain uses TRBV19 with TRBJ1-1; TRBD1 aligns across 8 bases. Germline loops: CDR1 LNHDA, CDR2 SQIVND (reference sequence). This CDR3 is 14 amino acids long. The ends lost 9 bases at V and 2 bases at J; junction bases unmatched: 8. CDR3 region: CASGNRGLNTEAFF. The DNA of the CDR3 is TGTGCCAGCGGGAACAGGGGGTTAAACACTGAAGCTTTCTTT.

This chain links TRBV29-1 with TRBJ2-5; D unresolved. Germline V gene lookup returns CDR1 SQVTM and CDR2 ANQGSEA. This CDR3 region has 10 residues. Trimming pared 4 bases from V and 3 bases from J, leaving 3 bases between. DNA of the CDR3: TGCAGCGTTGGGGAAGAGACCCAGTACTTC. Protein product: CSVGEETQYF. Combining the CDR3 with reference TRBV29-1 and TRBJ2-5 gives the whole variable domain SAVISQKPSRDICQRGTSLTIQCQVDSQVTMMFWYRQQPGQSLTLIATANQGSEATYESGFVIDKFPISRPNLTFSTLTVSNMSPEDSSIYLCSVGEETQYFGPGTRLLVL.

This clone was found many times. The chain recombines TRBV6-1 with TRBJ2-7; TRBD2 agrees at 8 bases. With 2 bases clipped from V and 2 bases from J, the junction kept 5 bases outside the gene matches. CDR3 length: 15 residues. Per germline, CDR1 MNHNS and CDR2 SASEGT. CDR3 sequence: CASSERLAGPYEQYF. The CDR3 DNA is TGTGCCAGCAGTGAAAGGCTAGCGGGCCCCTACGAGCAGTACTTC.

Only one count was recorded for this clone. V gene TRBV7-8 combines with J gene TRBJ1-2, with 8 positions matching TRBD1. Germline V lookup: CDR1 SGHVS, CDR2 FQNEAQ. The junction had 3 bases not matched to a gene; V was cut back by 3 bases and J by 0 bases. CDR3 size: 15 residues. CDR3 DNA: TGTGCCAGCAGCTTTGGACAGGGACCTAACTATGGCTACACCTTC. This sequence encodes CASSFGQGPNYGYTF.

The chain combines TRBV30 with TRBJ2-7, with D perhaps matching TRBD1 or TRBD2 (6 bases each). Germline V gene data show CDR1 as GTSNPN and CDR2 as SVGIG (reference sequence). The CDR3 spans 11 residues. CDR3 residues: CATGALYEQYF. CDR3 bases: TGTGCTACGGGGGCGCTCTACGAGCAGTACTTC.

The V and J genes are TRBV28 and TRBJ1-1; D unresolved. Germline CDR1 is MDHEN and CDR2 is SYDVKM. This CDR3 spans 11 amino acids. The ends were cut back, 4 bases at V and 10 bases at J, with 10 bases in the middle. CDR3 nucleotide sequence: TGTGCCAGCAGTTATAGGGTCGGAGCTTTCTTT. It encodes CASSYRVGAFF.

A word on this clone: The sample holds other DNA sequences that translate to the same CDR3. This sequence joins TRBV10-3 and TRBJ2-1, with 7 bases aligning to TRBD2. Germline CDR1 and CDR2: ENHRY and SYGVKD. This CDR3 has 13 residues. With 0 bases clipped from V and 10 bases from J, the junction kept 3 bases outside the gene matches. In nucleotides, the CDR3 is TGTGCCATCAGTGAGTCTCGGGGGGACGAGCAGTTCTTC. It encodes CAISESRGDEQFF.

The CDR3 spells CASRLVVREGRNEQYF. Here the CDR3 DNA reads TGTGCAAGTCGCTTAGTAGTGCGGGAGGGCCGGAACGAGCAGTACTTC. V usage is TRBV12-2 and J usage is TRBJ2-7; TRBD2 reflects the table's D call only, with no check against the DNA. TRBV12-2 is recorded as a pseudogene. This CDR3 has 16 amino acids.

The CDR3 region is CASSLGGHSSYNEQFF. The CDR3 DNA sequence: TGTGCCAGCAGCTTAGGGGGTCACAGCTCCTACAATGAGCAGTTCTTC. J is TRBJ2-1 and V is TRBV5-4; a weak D match, TRBD1 (6 bases). The V end lost 2 bases, the J end lost 0 bases, and 12 bases lay between the germline ends. The CDR3 is 16 amino acids. Per the germline V gene, CDR1 is SGHNT and CDR2 is YYREEE (reference sequence).

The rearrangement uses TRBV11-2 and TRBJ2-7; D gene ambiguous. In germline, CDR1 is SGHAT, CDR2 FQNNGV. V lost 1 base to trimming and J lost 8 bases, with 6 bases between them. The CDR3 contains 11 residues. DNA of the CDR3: TGTGCCAGCAGCTTAGGAGCGCAGCAGTACTTC. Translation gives CASSLGAQQYF.

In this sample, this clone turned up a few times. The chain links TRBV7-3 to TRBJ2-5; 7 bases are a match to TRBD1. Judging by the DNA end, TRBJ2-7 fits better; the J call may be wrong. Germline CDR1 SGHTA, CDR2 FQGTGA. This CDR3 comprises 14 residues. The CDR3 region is CASSETGNDYEQYF. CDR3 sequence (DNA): TGTGCCAGCAGCGAGACAGGGAATGATTACGAGCAGTACTTC.

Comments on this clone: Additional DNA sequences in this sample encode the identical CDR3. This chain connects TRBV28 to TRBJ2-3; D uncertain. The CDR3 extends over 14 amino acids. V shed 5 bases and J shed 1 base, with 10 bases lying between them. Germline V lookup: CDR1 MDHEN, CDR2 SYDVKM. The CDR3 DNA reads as TGTGCCAGCAGTCAACCTTCGGGCACAGATACGCAGTATTTT. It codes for CASSQPSGTDTQYF.

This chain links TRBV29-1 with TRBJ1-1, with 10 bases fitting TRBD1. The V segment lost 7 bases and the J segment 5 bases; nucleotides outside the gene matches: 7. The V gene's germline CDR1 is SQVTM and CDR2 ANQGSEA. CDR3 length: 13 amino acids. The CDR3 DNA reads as TGCAGCGCATCGACAGGGGGCGATACTGAAGCTTTCTTT. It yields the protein CSASTGGDTEAFF.

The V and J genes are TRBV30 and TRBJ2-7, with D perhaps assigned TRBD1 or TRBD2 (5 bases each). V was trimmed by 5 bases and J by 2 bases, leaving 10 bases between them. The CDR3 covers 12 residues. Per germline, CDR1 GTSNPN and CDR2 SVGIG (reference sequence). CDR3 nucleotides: TGTGCCTGGGCATCGGGGCCCTACGAGCAGTACTTC. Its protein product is CAWASGPYEQYF. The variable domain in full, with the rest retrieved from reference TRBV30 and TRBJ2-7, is SQTIHQWPATLVQPVGSPLSLECTVEGTSNPNLYWYRQAAGRGLQLLFYSVGIGQISSEVPQNLSASRPQDRQFILSSKKLLLSDSGFYLCAWASGPYEQYFGPGTRLTVT.

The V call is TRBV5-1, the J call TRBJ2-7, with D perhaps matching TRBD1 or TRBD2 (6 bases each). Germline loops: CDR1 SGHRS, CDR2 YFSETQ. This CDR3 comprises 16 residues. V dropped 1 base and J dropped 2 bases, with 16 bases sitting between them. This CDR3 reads CASSLSAPGAPYEQYF. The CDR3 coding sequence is TGCGCCAGCAGCTTGAGTGCCCCGGGGGCCCCCTACGAGCAGTACTTC.

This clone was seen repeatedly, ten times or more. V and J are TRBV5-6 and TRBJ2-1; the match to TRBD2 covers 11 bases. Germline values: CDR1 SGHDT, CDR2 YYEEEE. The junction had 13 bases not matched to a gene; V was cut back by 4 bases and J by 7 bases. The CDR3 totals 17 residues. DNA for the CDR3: TGTGCCAGCAGCCCGCCCCCGGGACTAGCGGCCCAAAATGAGCAGTTCTTC. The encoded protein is CASSPPPGLAAQNEQFF.